The 4 T cell receptor beta chains reported below all come from one sample, sequenced in a study of cytomegalovirus exposure and HLA in healthy donors. Clones were sequenced by immunoSEQ multiplex PCR, and TCRdb holds only the in-frame ones, with some missing. This table holds hundreds of thousands of clones, 65% to 85% found once. The sample comprised PBMCs. The receptors originated from a woman in her twenties or thirties in good health and CMV-seropositive.

This clone was seen more than once but under ten times. The chain links TRBV28 to TRBJ1-3, with D unclear. Germline loops: CDR1 MDHEN, CDR2 SYDVKM. V lost 3 bases and J lost 7, with 4 bases in between. The CDR3 is 11 amino acids. Here the CDR3 DNA reads TGTGCCAGCAGTTTGTGGAACACCATATATTTT. It is translated as CASSLWNTIYF. The variable domain in full, completed from reference TRBV28 and TRBJ1-3, reads DVKVTQSSRYLVKRTGEKVFLECVQDMDHENMFWYRQDPGLGLRLIYFSYDVKMKEKGDIPEGYSVSREKKERFSLILESASTNQTSMYLCASSLWNTIYFGEGSWLTVV.

This chain links TRBV6-1 with TRBJ1-2, with TRBD1 as a possible D gene (5 bases). This CDR3 has 18 amino acids. Per the germline V gene, CDR1 is MNHNS and CDR2 is SASEGT. V was shortened by 3 bases and J by 2 bases, with 22 bases between the two germline ends. CDR3 coding DNA: TGTGCCAGCAGTGACACTCCCCGGGTCGGCGACAGAAACTATGGCTACACCTTC. Translating it yields CASSDTPRVGDRNYGYTF.

The chain has TRBV5-1 and TRBJ2-7, with 7 nucleotides matching TRBD1. V gave up 2 bases and J gave up 7 bases; unmatched junction bases: 9. Per the germline V gene, CDR1 is SGHRS and CDR2 is YFSETQ. CDR3 length equals 14 residues. The CDR3 bases are TGCGCCAGCAGCTTCCGGGACAGCTCCTGGGAGCAGTACTTC. Its translation is CASSFRDSSWEQYF.

The gene calls are TRBV11-2 and TRBJ2-7; 13 bases fit TRBD2. V dropped 5 bases and J dropped 2; count of bases not matched to a gene: 3. CDR1 is SGHAT and CDR2 is FQNNGV in the germline V gene. The CDR3 is 15 residues long. CDR3 sequence (DNA): TGTGCCAGCAGCAAAGGGACTAGCGGGGCCTACGAGCAGTACTTC. It codes for CASSKGTSGAYEQYF.